This T cell receptor (beta chain) was profiled in a study of blood T cell repertoires in COVID-19. The table came from immunoSEQ multiplex PCR; TCRdb's copy has only in-frame clones and leaves some out. The sample has 150,000 or so clones, approximately 88% seen once. The table lists this clone with many counts. V gave up 7 bases and J gave up 4 bases, with 11 bases separating them. The CDR3 consists of 13 residues. In germline, CDR1 is ENHRY, CDR2 SYGVKD. The rearrangement uses TRBV10-3 and TRBJ1-5; maybe TRBD1 (5 bases). The sequence came from a woman aged 55-70 years who had recovered from COVID-19. The sequenced sample was PBMCs or T cells enriched from blood (not recorded which). CDR3 in DNA: TGTGCCATCAACCCAGACAGTAATCAGCCCCAGCATTTT. Translation: CAINPDSNQPQHF.